The 20 T cell receptor beta chains presented below share a single source sample, sequenced in a study of brain T cells in children with intractable seizures (dated by TCRdb to the early 2020s). Library generation was performed with the immunoSEQ multiplex PCR assay. TCRdb holds this immuneACCESS table with in-frame rearrangements only. Some clones are missing; in checked studies, unresolved V genes explain under half, and the rest has no known cause. Recorded for this sample are about 350,000 clones; over 85% of them occurred a single time. Around 5% of the sample comes from the top ten. Interpreted using the paper, the time point label stands for: blood from clinic visit 5 months post-surgery; TSC patient then seizure free. Sequenced here: peripheral blood, sampled approximately 5 months after surgery. The receptor set was obtained from a boy in the first two years of life with tuberous sclerosis and intractable seizures.

Here the CDR3 reads CARSLRGLAGPSGTDTQYF. CDR3 sequence (DNA): TGTGCCAGAAGCTTAAGGGGACTAGCGGGCCCCTCGGGCACAGATACGCAGTATTTT. The chain combines TRBV7-5 with TRBJ2-3; the D call of TRBD2 is as the table states it, not checked on the DNA. TRBV7-5 is a documented pseudogene. The CDR3 is 19 residues long.

This clone was seen a handful of times. The chain combines TRBV3-1 (or the pseudogene TRBV3-2) with TRBJ2-5, with 9 bases fitting TRBD2. After removal of 0 bases from V and 4 bases from J, the junction contained 6 bases not matched to a gene. The CDR3 consists of 16 residues. Germline V gene sequence: CDR1 LGHDT, CDR2 YNNKEL (reference sequence). Here the CDR3 DNA reads TGTGCCAGCAGCCAAGAGAGGGCGGGAGGGAGAGAGACCCAGTACTTC. Translated: CASSQERAGGRETQYF.

The rearrangement uses TRBV7-9 and TRBJ2-5; D might be TRBD2 (6 bases). In germline, CDR1 is SEHNR, CDR2 FQNEAQ (reference sequence). Trimming removed 5 bases at V and 2 bases at J, with 15 bases between. This CDR3 is 15 amino acids long. In DNA form, the CDR3 reads TGTGCCAGCAGCGGGACTGATGGGGTGCAAGAGACCCAGTACTTC. It is translated as CASSGTDGVQETQYF.

The gene calls are TRBV18 and TRBJ1-2, with a possible D match to TRBD1 (5 bases). CDR3 length: 18 residues. The ends were cut back, 5 bases at V and 2 bases at J, with 24 bases in the middle. Germline V gene lookup returns CDR1 KGHSH and CDR2 LQKENI. The CDR3 spells CASSSNPGGATANYGYTF. The CDR3 bases are TGTGCCAGCTCATCGAACCCCGGAGGTGCGACAGCCAACTATGGCTACACCTTC. The full variable domain, its missing parts supplied by reference TRBV18 and TRBJ1-2, is NAGVMQNPRHLVRRRGQEARLRCSPMKGHSHVYWYRQLPEEGLKFMVYLQKENIIDESGMPKERFSAEFPKEGPSILRIQQVVRGDSAAYFCASSSNPGGATANYGYTFGSGTRLTVV.

The genes are TRBV7-9 and TRBJ2-7; 7 bases fit TRBD2. The germline CDR1 and CDR2 sequences are SEHNR and FQNEAQ (reference sequence). V gave up 5 bases and J gave up 2 bases; unmatched junction bases: 3. CDR3 size: 13 residues. CDR3 residues: CASSGGGTYEQYF. CDR3 coding DNA: TGTGCCAGCAGCGGGGGGGGAACCTACGAGCAGTACTTC. The full variable domain, its missing parts supplied by reference TRBV7-9 and TRBJ2-7, is DTGVSQNPRHKITKRGQNVTFRCDPISEHNRLYWYRQTLGQGPEFLTYFQNEAQLEKSRLLSDRFSAERPKGSFSTLEIQRTEQGDSAMYLCASSGGGTYEQYFGPGTRLTVT.

The V gene is TRBV7-3, the J gene TRBJ2-1, with TRBD1 matching 7 bases. The CDR3 sequence is 16 residues long. The V gene's germline CDR1 is SGHTA and CDR2 FQGTGA. Losses at the gene ends were 5 bases for V and 4 bases for J; bases not matched to a gene: 11. The CDR3 DNA sequence: TGTGCCAGCAGCACTACACCGGGACAGCTTTACAATGAGCAGTTCTTC. Translation: CASSTTPGQLYNEQFF.

The rearrangement uses TRBV28 and TRBJ2-7; D unresolved. Germline CDR1 and CDR2: MDHEN and SYDVKM. The V end was cut by 5 bases, the J end by 0 bases, with 5 bases between. The CDR3 consists of 12 residues. The DNA of the CDR3 is TGTGCCAGCAGTCCCAGCTCCTACGAGCAGTACTTC. Translating it yields CASSPSSYEQYF.

This rearrangement joins TRBV2 to TRBJ2-3; the D call may be TRBD1 or TRBD2 (5 bases each). The CDR3 totals 15 residues. Germline V gives CDR1 SNHLY, CDR2 FYNNEI. V lost 1 base and J lost 6, with 14 bases in between. CDR3 bases: TGTGCCAGCAGTGAAGATCGGGACGCCGTGGATACGCAGTATTTT. This sequence encodes CASSEDRDAVDTQYF.

This chain uses TRBV5-1 with TRBJ1-1, with D possibly being TRBD1 (5 bases). The CDR3 runs to 14 residues. The V and J ends lost 4 bases and 1 base respectively, with 11 bases between them. The germline V gene has CDR1 SGHRS and CDR2 YFSETQ. CDR3 amino acids: CASSPRGQNTEAFF. In DNA, the CDR3 is TGCGCCAGCAGCCCCCGGGGCCAGAACACTGAAGCTTTCTTT.

This sequence joins TRBV15 and TRBJ1-2; 8 bases match TRBD1. V lost 4 bases and J lost 6; bases outside the gene matches: 10. The CDR3 sequence is 15 residues long. Germline CDR1 and CDR2: LNHNV and YYDKDF (reference sequence). CDR3 protein: CATSTPDRVYDGYTF. CDR3 DNA sequence: TGTGCCACCAGCACTCCGGACAGGGTTTATGATGGCTACACCTTC.

This chain connects TRBV27 to TRBJ2-1, with TRBD2 matching 13 bases. Germline V gene data show CDR1 as MNHEY and CDR2 as SMNVEV (reference sequence). This CDR3 contains 17 residues. Unmatched junction bases numbered 7, after V lost 4 bases and J lost 4 bases. CDR3 in DNA: TGTGCCAGCAGTTCCTCCGGGACTAGCGGGGTATACAATGAGCAGTTCTTC. This encodes CASSSSGTSGVYNEQFF.

This rearrangement joins TRBV19 to TRBJ1-5, with 10 bases matching TRBD1. The CDR3 sequence is 16 residues long. Germline CDR1 LNHDA, CDR2 SQIVND (reference sequence). Trimming removed 3 bases from V and 4 bases from J; junction bases left unmatched: 6. The CDR3 DNA reads as TGTGCCAGTAGTATCTTGGGACAGGGGATGAATCAGCCCCAGCATTTT. Encoded protein: CASSILGQGMNQPQHF.

V is TRBV28 and J is TRBJ2-7; 10 bases agree with TRBD1. Germline V CDR1 and CDR2: MDHEN, SYDVKM. This CDR3 contains 15 residues. V trimming: 5 bases; J trimming: 5 bases; junction bases outside the gene matches: 9. The chain's CDR3 is CASSRPGQGIHEQYF. Written as DNA, the CDR3 is TGTGCCAGCAGTCGTCCGGGACAGGGGATACACGAGCAGTACTTC. Combining the CDR3 with reference TRBV28 and TRBJ2-7 gives the whole variable domain DVKVTQSSRYLVKRTGEKVFLECVQDMDHENMFWYRQDPGLGLRLIYFSYDVKMKEKGDIPEGYSVSREKKERFSLILESASTNQTSMYLCASSRPGQGIHEQYFGPGTRLTVT.

The CDR3 bases are TGTGCCTGGACCTACGGGGAGGACTACAATGAGCAGTTCTTC. It is translated as CAWTYGEDYNEQFF. The chain joins TRBV30 to TRBJ2-1; tentatively, D is TRBD2 (6 bases). The V end was cut by 4 bases, the J end by 3 bases, with 13 bases between. The CDR3 loop spans 14 amino acids. Germline V gene data show CDR1 as GTSNPN and CDR2 as SVGIG (reference sequence).

V is TRBV24-1 and J is TRBJ2-2; D might be TRBD1 or TRBD2, each matching 5 bases. V was clipped by 1 base and J by 5 bases, with 13 bases between them. The CDR3 consists of 16 residues. Germline values: CDR1 KGHDR, CDR2 SFDVKD. Written as DNA, the CDR3 is TGTGCCACCAGTGATTTTGGGGGAGTAGTTACCGGGGAGCTGTTTTTT. Its protein product is CATSDFGGVVTGELFF.

This sequence joins TRBV7-2 and TRBJ2-7, with D maybe TRBD2 (6 bases). The CDR3 sequence is 14 residues long. Germline V gene lookup returns CDR1 SGHTA and CDR2 FQGNSA. Trimming removed 1 base at V and 2 bases at J, with 9 bases between. The CDR3 reads CASSLGDLPYEQYF. For the CDR3, the DNA is TGTGCCAGCAGCTTAGGGGACTTGCCCTACGAGCAGTACTTC.

This chain connects TRBV5-1 to TRBJ2-7; TRBD2 matches 8 bases. This CDR3 is built from 13 residues. V lost 5 bases to trimming and J lost 3 bases; unmatched junction nucleotides: 4. Germline loops: CDR1 SGHRS, CDR2 YFSETQ. This chain's CDR3 is CASSPAGGYEQYF. CDR3 nucleotides: TGCGCCAGCAGTCCGGCGGGGGGCTACGAGCAGTACTTC.

The genes are TRBV4-2 and TRBJ2-1, with TRBD2 matching over 7 bases. The CDR3 extends over 17 amino acids. The V gene's germline CDR1 is LGHNA and CDR2 YNFKEQ. Trimming removed 0 bases from V and 0 bases from J; junction bases left unmatched: 5. The CDR3: CASSQESSGASYNEQFF. In nucleotides, the CDR3 is TGTGCCAGCAGCCAAGAATCGAGCGGGGCCTCCTACAATGAGCAGTTCTTC.

This clone has only one observation. The chain couples TRBV12-5 to TRBJ1-4; 10 nucleotides align to TRBD1. Germline V CDR1 and CDR2: LGHNT, FRNRAP. The CDR3 spans 16 residues. V dropped 1 base and J dropped 8; count of bases not matched to a gene: 7. The CDR3 DNA reads as TGTGCTAGTGGTTTGGCCCGGACAGGGGGAAGAGAAAAACTGTTTTTT. Amino acid sequence: CASGLARTGGREKLFF.

The chain recombines TRBV4-1 with TRBJ2-1, with 8 bases identical to TRBD2. Germline values: CDR1 MGHRA, CDR2 YSYEKL. After removal of 6 bases from V and 8 bases from J, the junction contained 6 bases not matched to a gene. CDR3 length: 13 amino acids. CDR3 in DNA: TGCGCCAGCAGGCGGGGGGCCGGGGATGAGCAGTTCTTC. Translating it yields CASRRGAGDEQFF.